Presented here are 6 T cell receptor beta chains from one specimen sequenced in a study of PD-1 blockade in classical Hodgkin lymphoma. Sequencing was performed with immunoSEQ multiplex PCR; in TCRdb, only in-frame clones are kept and a portion is missing. The repertoire consists of about 150,000 clones, with about four fifths occurring once and the leading ten covering approximately 9.6%. Every patient experienced relapse after autologous stem cell transplantation, and brentuximab vedotin exposure varied. Sequences were derived from peripheral blood mononuclear cells (PBMCs), sampled before the second cycle of nivolumab. The receptors here all came from a human donor with classical Hodgkin lymphoma.

The rearrangement links TRBV5-1 to TRBJ1-5; TRBD1 might be the D (6 bases). CDR3 length equals 13 residues. The V gene lost 5 bases and the J gene lost 2 bases, with 8 bases spanning the gap. Germline V gives CDR1 SGHRS, CDR2 YFSETQ. The CDR3 loop is CASREGGNQPQHF. CDR3 nucleotide sequence: TGCGCCAGCAGGGAGGGGGGCAATCAGCCCCAGCATTTT.

Here the CDR3 DNA reads TGTGCCAGCAGTTTCCTAACCGGACAGGGGAGCTACGAGCAGTACTTC. Translation: CASSFLTGQGSYEQYF. This chain uses TRBV28 with TRBJ2-7; 9 positions agree with TRBD1. Germline V gives CDR1 MDHEN, CDR2 SYDVKM. The CDR3 is 16 residues long. Germline trimming cut 3 bases from V and 3 bases from J; bases unmatched to any gene: 9.

This clone was seen only a few times. The chain has TRBV6-1 and TRBJ1-1; D unresolved. Per germline, CDR1 MNHNS and CDR2 SASEGT. The germline V and J ends were trimmed by 6 bases and 1 base, with 12 bases remaining between them. The CDR3 covers 14 residues. The CDR3 is CASRWGGGNTEAFF. In nucleotides, the CDR3 is TGTGCCAGCAGATGGGGTGGAGGGAACACTGAAGCTTTCTTT.

This sequence joins TRBV5-3 and TRBJ2-5; 7 bases are a match to TRBD2. TRBV5-3 is an open reading frame, and its role is uncertain. The V segment lost 0 bases and the J segment 1 base; nucleotides outside the gene matches: 6. The CDR3 runs 16 residues. The CDR3 sequence is CARSLDGGNGQETQYF. The DNA for the CDR3 is TGTGCCAGAAGCTTGGACGGGGGGAATGGCCAAGAGACCCAGTACTTC.

The chain links TRBV10-3 to TRBJ2-3; D remains unclear. Trimming removed 11 bases at V and 2 bases at J, with 11 bases between. There are 12 residues in the CDR3. CDR1 is ENHRY and CDR2 is SYGVKD in the germline V gene. The CDR3 is CASAPNTDTQYF. In nucleotides, the CDR3 is TGTGCCTCCGCCCCCAACACAGATACGCAGTATTTT.

This sequence joins TRBV19 and TRBJ2-3; 13 nucleotides agree with TRBD2. The CDR3 contains 15 residues. The J segment lost 7 bases and the V segment lost 7 bases, leaving 8 bases of the junction unmatched. CDR1 is LNHDA, CDR2 SQIVND, per germline (reference sequence). This CDR3 is CASTQTSGRRNTQYF. The CDR3 DNA follows: TGTGCCAGTACCCAGACTAGCGGGAGGAGAAATACGCAGTATTTT.